The subject of this entry is one T cell receptor (beta chain). The ends were cut back, 0 bases at V and 1 base at J, with 14 bases in the middle. Germline lookup yields CDR1 PRHDT and CDR2 FYEKMQ (reference sequence). The CDR3 length is 17 residues. These data originate in a study of early T cells in non-severe SARS-CoV-2 infection. TCRdb itself ran the 5' RACE reads through MiXCR, one entry per CDR3 protein. This repertoire shows more than 60,000 distinct CDR3 sequences, roughly a tenth found once; its top ten account for about 6%. This rearrangement joins TRBV13 to TRBJ2-3; the D call may be TRBD1 or TRBD2 (5 bases each). Sequenced: whole blood. The clonotype was recovered from an adult who was a healthcare worker with PCR-confirmed SARS-CoV-2 infection or an uninfected control (not recorded which). The CDR3, as DNA: TGTGCCAGCAGCTTAGGCCTCCGGGGCAGCGGCACAGATACGCAGTATTTT. The encoded protein is CASSLGLRGSGTDTQYF.